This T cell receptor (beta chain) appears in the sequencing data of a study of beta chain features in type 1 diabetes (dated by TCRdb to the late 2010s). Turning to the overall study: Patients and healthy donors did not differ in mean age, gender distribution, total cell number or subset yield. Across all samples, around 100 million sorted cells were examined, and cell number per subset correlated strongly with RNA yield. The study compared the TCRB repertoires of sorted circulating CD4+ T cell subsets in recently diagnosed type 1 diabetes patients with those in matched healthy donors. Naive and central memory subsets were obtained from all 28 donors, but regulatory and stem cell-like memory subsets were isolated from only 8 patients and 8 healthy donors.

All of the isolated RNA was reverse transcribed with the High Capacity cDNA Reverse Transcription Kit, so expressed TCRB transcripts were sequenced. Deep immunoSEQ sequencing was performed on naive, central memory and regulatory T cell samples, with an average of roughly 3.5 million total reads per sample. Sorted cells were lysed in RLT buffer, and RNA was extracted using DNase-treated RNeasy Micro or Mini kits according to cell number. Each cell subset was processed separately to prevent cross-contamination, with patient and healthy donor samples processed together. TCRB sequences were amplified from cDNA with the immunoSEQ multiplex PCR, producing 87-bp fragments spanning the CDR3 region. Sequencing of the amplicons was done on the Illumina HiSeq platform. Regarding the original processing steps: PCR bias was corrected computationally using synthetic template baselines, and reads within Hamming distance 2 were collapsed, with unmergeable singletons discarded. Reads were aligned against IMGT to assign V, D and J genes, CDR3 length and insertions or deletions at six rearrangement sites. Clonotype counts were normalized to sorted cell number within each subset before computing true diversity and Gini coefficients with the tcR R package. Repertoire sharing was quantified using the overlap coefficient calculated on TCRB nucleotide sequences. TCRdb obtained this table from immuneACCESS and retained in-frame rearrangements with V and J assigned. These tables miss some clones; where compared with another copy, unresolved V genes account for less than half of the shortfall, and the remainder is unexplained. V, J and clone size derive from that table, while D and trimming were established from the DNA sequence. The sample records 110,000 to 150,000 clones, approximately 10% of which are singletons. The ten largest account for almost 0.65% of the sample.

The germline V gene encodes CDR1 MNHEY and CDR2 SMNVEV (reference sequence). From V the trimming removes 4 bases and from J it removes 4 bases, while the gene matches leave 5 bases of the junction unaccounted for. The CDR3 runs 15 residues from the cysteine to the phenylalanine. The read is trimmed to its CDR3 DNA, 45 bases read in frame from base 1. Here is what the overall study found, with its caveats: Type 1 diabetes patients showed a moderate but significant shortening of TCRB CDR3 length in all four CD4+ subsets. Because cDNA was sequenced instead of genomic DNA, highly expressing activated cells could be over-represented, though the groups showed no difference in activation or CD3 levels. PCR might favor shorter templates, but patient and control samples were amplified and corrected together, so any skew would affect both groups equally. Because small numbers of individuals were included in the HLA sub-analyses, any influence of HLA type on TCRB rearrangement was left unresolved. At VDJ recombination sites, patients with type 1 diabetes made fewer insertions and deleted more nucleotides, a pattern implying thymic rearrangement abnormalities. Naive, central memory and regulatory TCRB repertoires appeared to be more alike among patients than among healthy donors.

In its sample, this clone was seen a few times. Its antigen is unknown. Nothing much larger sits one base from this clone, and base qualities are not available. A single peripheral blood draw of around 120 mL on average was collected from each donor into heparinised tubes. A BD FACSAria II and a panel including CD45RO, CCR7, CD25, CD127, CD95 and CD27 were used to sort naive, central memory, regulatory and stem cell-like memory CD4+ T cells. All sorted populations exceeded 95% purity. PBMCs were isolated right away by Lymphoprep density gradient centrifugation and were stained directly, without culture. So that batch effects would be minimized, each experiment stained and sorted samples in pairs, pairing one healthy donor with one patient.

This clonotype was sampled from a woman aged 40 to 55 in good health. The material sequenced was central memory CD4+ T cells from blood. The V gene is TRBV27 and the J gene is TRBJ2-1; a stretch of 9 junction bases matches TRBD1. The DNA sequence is TGTGCCAGCAGTTCAGACAGGGGGGGGTACAATGAGCAGTTCTTC. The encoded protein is CASSSDRGGYNEQFF.